The clone carrying this TCR beta chain was counted at least ten times. The target antigen is unknown. Germline V gene data show CDR1 as SGHTA and CDR2 as FQGNSA. The CDR3 contains 12 residues. The V gene lost 3 bases and the J gene lost 7 bases, with 7 bases spanning the gap. TCRdb redid the calling of the 5' RACE reads with MiXCR, one entry per CDR3 protein. The repertoire consists of under 130,000 distinct CDR3 sequences, with 20% to 30% occurring once and the leading ten covering 9% to 15%. The record originates from a study of CD8 T cells in ankylosing spondylitis. Study outcomes and limitations: Reportedly, significant enrichment of disease-linked clones occurred in matched ankylosing spondylitis synovial fluid. A motif in TCR beta, a set of 8 or 9 highly homologous variants, appeared characteristic of ankylosing spondylitis blood. Past research had described some motif variants in reactive arthritis synovial fluid and blood.

This TCR derives from a male donor with ankylosing spondylitis. The chain carries TRBV7-2 and TRBJ2-4, with a possible D match to TRBD2 (5 bases). What was sequenced was synovial fluid, either unsorted or a sorted T cell fraction (not recorded which). In DNA, the CDR3 is TGTGCCAGCAGCTTCCCGGGGAACATTCAGTACTTC. Residues: CASSFPGNIQYF.